A selection of T cell receptor beta chains follows, all from one sample in a study of radiotherapy plus CTLA-4 blockade in lung cancer. Generated by immunoSEQ multiplex PCR, the TCRdb table keeps only in-frame clones and is missing some. The sample includes tens of thousands of clones, around 83% of them seen just once. The sequencing here drew on peripheral blood, taken from a patient treated with radiotherapy plus ipilimumab. All receptors derive from a human donor with non-small cell lung cancer that progressed on radiotherapy plus ipilimumab. Both conserved end residues are part of each CDR3.

V,J,CDR3
TRBV25-1,TRBJ1-1,CASSASAPVAFF
TRBV7-2,TRBJ2-1,CASSLAGAPYNEQFF
TRBV27,TRBJ1-1,CASSLGRSTEAFF
TRBV30,TRBJ2-4,CAWTGQSQNIQYF
TRBV9,TRBJ2-7,CASSGPNPRTGNYEQYF
TRBV6-1,TRBJ1-6,CVSRSAVQNSPLHF
TRBV7-9,TRBJ2-1,CAYHSGGAGHYNEQFF
TRBV29-1,TRBJ2-3,CSVSTPLLRGEAQYF
TRBV4-3,TRBJ1-2,CASSQDGAGPGYGYTF
TRBV11-1,TRBJ2-5,CASSPGQLSETQYF
TRBV18,TRBJ2-1,CASSPQGDEQFF
TRBV7-3,TRBJ2-2,CASRQANTGELFF
TRBV27,TRBJ2-7,CASSVWTGADEQYF
TRBV29-1,TRBJ1-1,CSVESRGREAFF
TRBV7-2,TRBJ2-1,CASSPGVYNEQFF
TRBV6-6,TRBJ1-2,CASSDIRGIYGYTF
TRBV19,TRBJ1-2,CASSTPQGGYGYTF
TRBV2,TRBJ2-7,CASSPMGEQYF
TRBV19,TRBJ2-1,CASSRTPREGDNEQFF
TRBV11-3,TRBJ1-1,CAIQGANTEAFF
TRBV27,TRBJ2-5,CASSQYRGETQYF
TRBV29-1,TRBJ2-1,CSVDGGRWNEQFF
TRBV5-8,TRBJ2-5,CASSWDRVETQYF
TRBV30,TRBJ2-1,CAWSASRGEQFF
TRBV7-2,TRBJ2-7,CASSLDPAGDREQYF
TRBV5-4,TRBJ2-2,CASSLISTGELFF
TRBV9,TRBJ2-5,CASSVEAGEETQYF
TRBV6-5,TRBJ2-3,CASSLLWRVTDTQYF
TRBV2,TRBJ2-7,CASSEGGRDPPYEQYF
TRBV5-4,TRBJ2-1,CAAGTSESPSHYNEQFF
TRBV5-8,TRBJ2-3,CASSLSGLGDTQYF
TRBV30,TRBJ2-7,CAWGSRRGEQYF
TRBV13,TRBJ1-1,CASSKAVGQGSNTEAFF
TRBV5-1,TRBJ1-2,CASSWDRGSGYTF
TRBV5-6,TRBJ2-7,CASSRGRGAYEQYF
TRBV5-1,TRBJ2-1,CASSPGQGDYYYYNEQFF
TRBV7-2,TRBJ2-7,CASSFGQGAVEQYF
TRBV18,TRBJ1-1,CASSPKVLWDTEAFF
TRBV7-8,TRBJ1-5,CASSLSSAISGSNQPQHF
TRBV6-6,TRBJ1-1,CASSSTGTGTEAFF
TRBV5-1,TRBJ2-1,CASSLVISSYNEQFF
TRBV28,TRBJ2-3,CASSFLAGGSTDTQYF
TRBV6-6,TRBJ1-2,CASRGAGGAPYGYTF